This TCR beta chain is from a study of blood T cell repertoires in COVID-19. Whole-study context: Some COVID-19 samples were acute and others convalescent; all came from the United States, Italy and Spain. The analysed material was cDNA or gDNA that came from T cells, B-cell-depleted T cells, or PBMCs.

The germline gives CDR1 MNHEY, CDR2 SVGAGI. The CDR3 contains 13 residues. The V end lost 2 bases, the J end lost 1 base, and 5 bases lay between the germline ends. As handled by the study authors: By means of reference gene primer amplification, nucleated cell counts were estimated. The data were produced by immunoSEQ multiplex PCR, yet TCRdb's version contains in-frame clones alone and is incomplete. The V and J calls and clone size were taken over from that table, and D and trimming were inferred from the DNA. Here the sample spans 90,000 or so clones, approximately 75% being singletons. This chain uses TRBV6-5 with TRBJ2-5, with no clear D. Sample: peripheral blood. This receptor was obtained from a woman over 75 with acute or convalescent COVID-19. The CDR3 bases are TGTGCCAGCAGTTACCTCCCCCAAGAGACCCAGTACTTC. Amino acids: CASSYLPQETQYF.